This entry concerns a single T cell receptor beta chain. Its antigen is as yet unknown. The sample is drawn from a study of regulatory T cells in long-lasting Graves disease. Broader study findings: Favoring TRBV28, TRBJ1-2 and TRBJ2-5 was a feature seen in persistent disease.

In building TCR beta libraries, iRepertoire HTBI primers were used together with Arm-PCR of CDR3 regions. TCRdb reprocessed the multiplex PCR reads via MiXCR and lists one record per CDR3 protein. The sample contains fewer than 550,000 distinct CDR3 sequences, 15% to 20% of which appear only once. Time point reported: newly diagnosed GD, antithyroid drugs for less than 3 months. After RNA was extracted from PBMCs, the TCR library was made from it. The V end was cut by 5 bases, the J end by 0 bases, with 10 bases between. CDR3 length: 15 residues. CDR1 and CDR2 from the germline V gene are SGHVS and FQNEAQ. Separately, the same data were catalogued under a study of T cells in Graves' hyperthyroidism and ophthalmopathy. Turning to that study: The HTBI primer set served for first-round RT-PCR of the TCR CDR3.

Sequenced material: peripheral blood mononuclear cells (PBMCs), taken at new diagnosis, from a patient treated with antithyroid drugs. The chain employs TRBV7-8 and TRBJ1-4; D is possibly TRBD1 (5 bases). This TCR was sampled from a middle-aged woman with Graves disease. The CDR3: CASSARVATNEKLFF. DNA for the CDR3: TGTGCCAGCAGCGCCAGGGTTGCAACTAATGAAAAACTGTTTTTT.